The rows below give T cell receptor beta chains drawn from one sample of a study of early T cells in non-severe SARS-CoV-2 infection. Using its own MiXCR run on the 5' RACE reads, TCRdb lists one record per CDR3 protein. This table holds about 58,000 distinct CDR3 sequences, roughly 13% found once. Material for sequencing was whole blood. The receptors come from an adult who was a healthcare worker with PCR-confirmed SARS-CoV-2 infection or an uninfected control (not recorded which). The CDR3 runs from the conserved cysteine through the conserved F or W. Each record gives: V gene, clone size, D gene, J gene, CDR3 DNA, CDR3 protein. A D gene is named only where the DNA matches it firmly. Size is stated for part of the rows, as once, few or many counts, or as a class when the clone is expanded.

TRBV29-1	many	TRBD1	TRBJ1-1	TGCAGCGTTGGACAGACAGGGTTGCTCACTGAAGCTTTCTTT	CSVGQTGLLTEAFF
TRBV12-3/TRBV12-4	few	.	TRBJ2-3	TGTGCCAGCAGTTCTCAGGGGAACACAGATACGCAGTATTTT	CASSSQGNTDTQYF
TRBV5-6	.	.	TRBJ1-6	TGTGCCAGCAGCTTGGTGTCAGATAATTCACCCCTCCACTTT	CASSLVSDNSPLHF
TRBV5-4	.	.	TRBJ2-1	TGTGCCAGCAGGACTCCTGCCAGTGAGCAGTTCTTC	CASRTPASEQFF
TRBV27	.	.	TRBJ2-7	TGTGCCAGCAGTTCGGTTGGGACCCACGAGCAGTACTTC	CASSSVGTHEQYF
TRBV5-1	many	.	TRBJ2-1	TGCGCCAGCAGGAGTGACCCCTCCTACAATGAGCAGTTCTTC	CASRSDPSYNEQFF
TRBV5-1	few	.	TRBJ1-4	TGCGCCAGCAGCTTTAGGCCAAGCGGAGCTAATGAAAAACTGTTTTTT	CASSFRPSGANEKLFF
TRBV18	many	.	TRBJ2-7	TGTGCCACCCGTAATGGACAAATCCAAGCCTACGAGCAGTACTTC	CATRNGQIQAYEQYF
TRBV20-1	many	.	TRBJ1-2	TGCAGTGCTACCAGGGCTAACTATGGCTACACCTTC	CSATRANYGYTF
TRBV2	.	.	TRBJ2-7	TGTGCCAGCAGTGTAACGAGGGAACGGATCGAGCAGTACTTC	CASSVTRERIEQYF
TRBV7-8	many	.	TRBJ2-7	TGTGCCAGCAGCTTATTGAGGCGGGGCCCCTACGAGCAGTACTTC	CASSLLRRGPYEQYF
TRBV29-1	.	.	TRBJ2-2	TGCAGCGTTGCTAGTTCGAACACCGGGGAGCTGTTTTTT	CSVASSNTGELFF
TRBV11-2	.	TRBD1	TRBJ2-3	TGTGCCAGCAGCTCACAGGGGGCTGCAGATACGCAGTATTTT	CASSSQGAADTQYF
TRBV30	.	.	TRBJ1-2	TGTGCCCTGGCCGGGGTCTATGGCTACACCTTC	CALAGVYGYTF
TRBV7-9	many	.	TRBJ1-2	TGTGCCAGCAGCCTTGACAGACTTAGCTATGGCTACACCTTC	CASSLDRLSYGYTF
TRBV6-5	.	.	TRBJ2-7	TGTGCCAGCAGTTACACGGACGGAGCCTACGAGCAGTACTTC	CASSYTDGAYEQYF
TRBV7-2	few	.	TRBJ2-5	TGTGCCAGCAGCTTAGCGGGAGCCCCGGGAGAGACCCAGTACTTC	CASSLAGAPGETQYF
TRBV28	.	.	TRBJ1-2	TGTGCCAGCAGTGCCGGGAGAGCCCTTGGCTACACCTTC	CASSAGRALGYTF
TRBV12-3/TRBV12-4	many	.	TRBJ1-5	TGTGCCAGCAGGGCGGGGGGTCATCAGCCCCAGCATTTT	CASRAGGHQPQHF
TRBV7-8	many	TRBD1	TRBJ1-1	TGTGCCACCATAACGGGCCGGGACAGGTACACTGAAGCTTTCTTT	CATITGRDRYTEAFF
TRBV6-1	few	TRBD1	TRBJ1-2	TGTGCCAGCATTGGAAGCCCGGGACAGGGCAACTATGGCTACACCTTC	CASIGSPGQGNYGYTF
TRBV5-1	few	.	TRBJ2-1	TGCGCCAGCACCCGACAGAGCTCCTACAATGAGCAGTTCTTC	CASTRQSSYNEQFF
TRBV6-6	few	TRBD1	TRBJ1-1	TGTGCCAGCCAGGGGGTGTTTAACACTGAAGCTTTCTTT	CASQGVFNTEAFF
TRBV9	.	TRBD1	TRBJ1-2	TGTGCCAGCAGCCCCGGGGACAGAGTTTCCTATGGCTACACCTTC	CASSPGDRVSYGYTF
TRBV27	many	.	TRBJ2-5	TGTGCCAGCAGTTTAGCTAAGATTTCTGAGACCCAGTACTTC	CASSLAKISETQYF
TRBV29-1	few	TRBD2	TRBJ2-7	TGCAGCGTTACACTAGCGGGAGTTTCCGAGCAGTACTTC	CSVTLAGVSEQYF
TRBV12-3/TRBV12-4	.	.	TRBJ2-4	TGTGCCAGCAGTTTATCGGGGGTTATATCCAAAAACATTCAGTACTTC	CASSLSGVISKNIQYF
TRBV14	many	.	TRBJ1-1	TGTGCCAGCAGCAACCCGGGCTCGAACACTGAAGCTTTCTTT	CASSNPGSNTEAFF
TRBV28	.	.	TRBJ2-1	TGTGCCAGCAGTTGGCGGAGACCCCCACCCTTCTTC	CASSWRRPPPFF
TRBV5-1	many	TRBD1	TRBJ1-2	TGCGCCAGCAGCCAGGGCGAGAACAGGGGACCCTCCTATGGCTACACCTTC	CASSQGENRGPSYGYTF
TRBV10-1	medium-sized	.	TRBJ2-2	TGCGCCAGCAGTTTTGATCCTTTGACCGGGGAGCTGTTTTTT	CASSFDPLTGELFF
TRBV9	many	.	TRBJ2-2	TGTGCCAGCAGCGGGGGCACCGGGGAGCTGTTTTTT	CASSGGTGELFF
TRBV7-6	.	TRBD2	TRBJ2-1	TGTGACAGCAGTTCCCGACTAGCGGATGAGCAGTTCTTC	CDSSSRLADEQFF
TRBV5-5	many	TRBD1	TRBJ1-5	TGTGCCAGCAGCCCACAGGGGGCCGATAGCAATCAGCCCCAGCATTTT	CASSPQGADSNQPQHF